These T cell receptor beta chains were read from a single sample in a study of CD8+CD57+ T cells in acquired aplastic anemia. Via MiXCR, TCRdb re-called the reads, giving one row per CDR3 protein. This table holds some 200,000 distinct CDR3 sequences, around 60% found once. Material for sequencing was sorted CD4+, CD8+, or CD8+CD57+ T cells (not recorded which) from PBMCs. These TCRs come from a human donor in good health. Both conserved end residues are part of each CDR3. The D gene is left open where the match is weak. Expanded clones get a size class; other rows say once, few or many, or leave the size out.

V gene	CDR3 length	clone size	D gene	J gene	CDR3 DNA	CDR3 protein
TRBV9	15	.	.	TRBJ2-1	TGTGCCAGCAGCTCGTCTTGGGCGGACTACAATGAGCAGTTCTTC	CASSSSWADYNEQFF
TRBV7-8	15	.	TRBD1	TRBJ2-7	TGTGCCAGCAGCGTAGACCGGGACAGGGGACGCGAGCAGTACTTC	CASSVDRDRGREQYF
TRBV6-2/TRBV6-3	14	.	.	TRBJ2-3	TGTGCCAGCAGTCAGGGACCAACCACAGATACGCAGTATTTT	CASSQGPTTDTQYF
TRBV5-1	14	many	.	TRBJ2-7	TGCGCCAGCAGCTTGACAATAGGGGGTGGCGAGCAGTACTTC	CASSLTIGGGEQYF
TRBV7-6	15	.	.	TRBJ1-5	TGTGCCAGCAGCTTAGTCATAGCGGGAGGTGTGAATGAGCATTTT	CASSLVIAGGVNEHF
TRBV7-2	15	.	.	TRBJ2-7	TGTGCCAGCAGCCCCTGGGAACCGAACACCAACGAGCAGTACTTC	CASSPWEPNTNEQYF
TRBV29-1	14	once	.	TRBJ1-4	TGCAGCGTTGCCAGCGGGGGACGCAATGAAAAACTGTTTTTT	CSVASGGRNEKLFF
TRBV29-1	13	once	.	TRBJ2-7	TGCAGCGTTCTGGGCTCCTACTCCTACGAGCAGTACTTC	CSVLGSYSYEQYF
TRBV7-9	15	.	.	TRBJ2-3	TGTGCCAGCAGCTTGTCCGGGAAAACCACAGATACGCAGTATTTT	CASSLSGKTTDTQYF
TRBV7-8	14	.	.	TRBJ2-3	TGTGCCAGTAGTTTGGGGCCTAGCACAGATACGCAGTATTTT	CASSLGPSTDTQYF
TRBV20-1	14	.	TRBD2	TRBJ2-3	TGCAGTGCATCGAGCGGGAGGGCCGCAGATACGCAGTATTTT	CSASSGRAADTQYF